The 29 T cell receptor beta chains listed next were all sequenced from one sample in a study of CD8 T cells in Susac syndrome. Reverse transcription used roughly 0.45 to 1 ug RNA and random hexamers. TCRdb analysed the immunoSEQ multiplex PCR reads with MiXCR anew, one entry per CDR3 protein. Among some 200,000 distinct CDR3 sequences, approximately 96% were seen once, and the ten largest hold approximately 0.1%. Sequenced input: CD4+ T cells from PBMCs. The origin of the receptors is a human donor with Susac syndrome.

V gene TRBV30 combines with J gene TRBJ2-3, with D tentatively TRBD1 or TRBD2 (5 bases each). Trimming removed 2 bases at V and 3 bases at J, with 9 bases between. This CDR3 contains 13 residues. Germline loops: CDR1 GTSNPN, CDR2 SVGIG (reference sequence). The CDR3 protein is CAWSSWGTDTQYF. The CDR3, as DNA: TGTGCCTGGAGTTCGTGGGGGACAGATACGCAGTATTTT.

The CDR3: CATSRVLTGGNQPQHF. The CDR3, as DNA: TGTGCCACCAGCAGAGTACTAACAGGGGGCAATCAGCCCCAGCATTTT. The chain links TRBV15 to TRBJ1-5, with 7 bases aligning to TRBD1. Trimming removed 1 base from V and 2 bases from J; junction bases left unmatched: 5. The germline V gene has CDR1 LNHNV and CDR2 YYDKDF (reference sequence). This CDR3 has 16 amino acids.

This sequence joins TRBV25-1 and TRBJ2-7, with D possibly matching TRBD1 (5 bases). CDR1 is MGHDK, CDR2 SYGVNS, per germline. V was shortened by 3 bases and J by 2 bases, with 11 bases between the two germline ends. The CDR3 has 14 amino acids. In nucleotides, the CDR3 is TGTGCCAGCAGTGAGCCAGGGCGCACCTACGAGCAGTACTTC. It encodes CASSEPGRTYEQYF.

Only one count was recorded for this clonotype. The gene calls are TRBV7-3 and TRBJ1-4, with D unclear. Deletions cut 1 base from V and 13 bases from J, with 16 bases between. The germline V gene encodes CDR1 SGHTA and CDR2 FQGTGA. The CDR3 runs 14 residues. CDR3 in amino acids: CASSLKGPEYGLFF. CDR3 bases: TGTGCCAGCAGCTTAAAGGGCCCGGAATATGGACTGTTTTTT.

V is TRBV9 and J is TRBJ2-5; D is uncertain. Germline CDR1 SGDLS, CDR2 YYNGEE. Trimming left V 0 bases short and J 3 bases short, with 12 bases between. CDR3 length equals 15 residues. CDR3 DNA sequence: TGTGCCAGCAGCGTAGCAATCAGTTACGAAGAGACCCAGTACTTC. Its translation: CASSVAISYEETQYF.

The rearrangement joins TRBV30 to TRBJ1-2; D uncertain. In germline, CDR1 is GTSNPN, CDR2 SVGIG (reference sequence). This CDR3 comprises 14 residues. V was trimmed by 0 bases and J by 4 bases, leaving 12 bases between them. The CDR3 spells CAWSVPPTGYGYTF. The CDR3 DNA reads TGTGCCTGGAGTGTACCCCCGACGGGCTATGGCTACACCTTC.

V is TRBV12-3 or TRBV12-4 and J is TRBJ1-3, with D uncertain. This CDR3 contains 14 residues. Trimming stripped 5 bases from V and 1 base from J, with 9 bases between. CDR3 nucleotides: TGTGCCAGCAGTCAGATGCTGTCTGGAAACACCATATATTTT. Protein product: CASSQMLSGNTIYF.

The rearrangement links TRBV6-5 to TRBJ2-4; D is unresolved. This CDR3 is 15 amino acids long. Deletions cut 2 bases from V and 0 bases from J, with 8 bases between. Germline V lookup: CDR1 MNHEY, CDR2 SVGAGI. CDR3 DNA sequence: TGTGCCAGCAGTTACGCAGGTCTAGCCAAAAACATTCAGTACTTC. As protein: CASSYAGLAKNIQYF.

This chain links TRBV5-4 with TRBJ2-5, with D maybe TRBD2 (5 bases). The CDR3 consists of 13 residues. CDR1 and CDR2 from the germline V gene are SGHNT and YYREEE (reference sequence). V lost 3 bases and J 2 bases, leaving 8 bases between the germline ends. The CDR3 region has the DNA TGTGCCAGCAGCTCACTAGGACAAGAGACCCAGTACTTC. Amino acid sequence: CASSSLGQETQYF. The full variable domain, completed using reference TRBV5-4 and TRBJ2-5, is ETGVTQSPTHLIKTRGQQVTLRCSSQSGHNTVSWYQQALGQGPQFIFQYYREEENGRGNFPPRFSGLQFPNYSSELNVNALELDDSALYLCASSSLGQETQYFGPGTRLLVL.

The rearrangement uses TRBV19 and TRBJ2-1; 11 bases align to TRBD2. The ends lost 6 bases at V and 5 bases at J; junction bases unmatched: 6. The length of the CDR3 is 15 residues. Germline assignment: CDR1 LNHDA and CDR2 SQIVND (reference sequence). CDR3 sequence reads: CASRRLAGRNNEQFF. Here the CDR3 DNA reads TGTGCCAGTAGGCGACTAGCGGGGAGAAACAATGAGCAGTTCTTC.

The chain combines TRBV20-1 with TRBJ1-5, with 9 positions matching TRBD1. The junction had 7 bases not matched to a gene; V was cut back by 2 bases and J by 2 bases. Germline CDR1 is DFQATT and CDR2 is SNEGSKA (reference sequence). The CDR3 length is 16 residues. The CDR3 protein is CSARTQGAPGNQPQHF. Here the CDR3 DNA reads TGCAGTGCTAGAACACAGGGGGCGCCTGGCAATCAGCCCCAGCATTTT.

The rearrangement uses TRBV5-1 and TRBJ2-3, with 9 bases that match TRBD1. There are 16 residues in the CDR3. V shed 0 bases, J shed 3 bases, and the junction held 5 bases outside the gene matches. The V gene's germline CDR1 is SGHRS and CDR2 YFSETQ. The CDR3 spells CASSLGDGQGTDTQYF. The CDR3 DNA sequence: TGCGCCAGCAGCTTGGGCGACGGACAGGGGACAGATACGCAGTATTTT.

The rearrangement links TRBV29-1 to TRBJ2-7; D may be TRBD1 (6 bases). Germline CDR1 is SQVTM and CDR2 is ANQGSEA. The CDR3 has 13 amino acids. Trimming left V 1 base short and J 0 bases short, with 7 bases between. The CDR3: CSVEGDNSYEQYF. CDR3 nucleotides: TGCAGCGTTGAAGGGGACAACTCCTACGAGCAGTACTTC.

This rearrangement joins TRBV3-1 to TRBJ1-2; tentatively, D is TRBD1 (5 bases). The CDR3 covers 15 residues. Trimming cost V 3 bases and J 8 bases, with 19 bases left between them. Germline CDR1 is LGHDT and CDR2 is YNNKEL (reference sequence). The CDR3 loop is CASSQGPGTAEGYTF. Here the CDR3 DNA reads TGTGCCAGCAGCCAGGGCCCCGGGACCGCCGAGGGCTACACCTTC.

This chain uses TRBV20-1 with TRBJ1-6, with 10 bases that match TRBD1. Germline values: CDR1 DFQATT, CDR2 SNEGSKA (reference sequence). The CDR3 is made up of 14 amino acids. V dropped 0 bases and J dropped 9; count of bases not matched to a gene: 2. The CDR3 protein is CSAREDRGLSPLHF. The CDR3 nucleotides are TGCAGTGCTAGAGAAGACAGGGGGCTTTCACCCCTCCACTTT.

The V call is TRBV14, the J call TRBJ1-6; D gene ambiguous. Per germline, CDR1 SGHDN and CDR2 FVKESK. This CDR3 is built from 12 residues. V dropped 1 base and J dropped 9 bases, with 4 bases sitting between them. The CDR3: CASSQVGSPLHF. Written as DNA, the CDR3 is TGTGCCAGCAGCCAAGTCGGTTCACCCCTCCACTTT.

The V call is TRBV6-5, the J call TRBJ2-5; possibly TRBD1 for D (6 bases). CDR3 length: 11 amino acids. CDR1 is MNHEY, CDR2 SVGAGI, per germline. Trimming shortened V by 8 bases and J by 5 bases, and 9 bases separated the two germline ends. The CDR3, as DNA: TGTGCCAGCCGAAGGGGGGAGACCCAGTACTTC. It encodes CASRRGETQYF.

The chain is built from TRBV15 and TRBJ2-5; D may match TRBD1 or TRBD2 (6 bases each). This CDR3 is built from 16 residues. The germline V and J ends were trimmed by 0 bases and 2 bases, with 13 bases remaining between them. CDR1 LNHNV and CDR2 YYDKDF come from the germline V gene (reference sequence). This CDR3 is CATSRDSPGAQETQYF. CDR3 DNA sequence: TGTGCCACCAGCAGAGATTCCCCGGGGGCGCAAGAGACCCAGTACTTC.

The chain is built from TRBV19 and TRBJ1-2; D is unclear. This CDR3 comprises 13 residues. V was clipped by 3 bases and J by 3 bases, with 8 bases between them. Germline V lookup: CDR1 LNHDA, CDR2 SQIVND (reference sequence). For the CDR3, the DNA is TGTGCCAGTAGTATGGAGTCTGACTATGGCTACACCTTC. Encoded protein: CASSMESDYGYTF.

The CDR3 region has the DNA TGCAGTGCTAGGGGTGGGACTAGCGGGTTCTACGAGCAGTACTTC. Translated: CSARGGTSGFYEQYF. The chain links TRBV20-1 to TRBJ2-7; 12 positions match TRBD2. The trim removed 3 bases at V and 3 bases at J, leaving 6 bases unmatched. This CDR3 contains 15 residues. Germline V CDR1 and CDR2: DFQATT, SNEGSKA (reference sequence).

V gene TRBV18 combines with J gene TRBJ2-3; TRBD2 matches at 8 bases. The CDR3 length is 15 residues. The germline CDR1 and CDR2 sequences are KGHSH and LQKENI. Trimming cost V 5 bases and J 2 bases; bases outside gene matches: 6. For the CDR3, the DNA is TGTGCCAGCTCAACGGGAGGGACTTACACAGATACGCAGTATTTT. Protein: CASSTGGTYTDTQYF.

The chain employs TRBV7-2 and TRBJ2-1; 7 bases line up with TRBD1. J gave up 12 bases and V 1 base, and 6 bases lay outside the gene matches. Germline V gene lookup returns CDR1 SGHTA and CDR2 FQGNSA. The length of the CDR3 is 13 residues. CDR3: CASSLDTGTAQFF. The CDR3 DNA reads as TGTGCCAGCAGCTTAGATACCGGGACAGCGCAGTTCTTC.

This chain links TRBV28 with TRBJ1-1; D call uncertain. There are 15 residues in the CDR3. V was cut by 5 bases and J by 0 bases, with 13 bases left in between. Germline V gene lookup returns CDR1 MDHEN and CDR2 SYDVKM. The CDR3 nucleotides read TGTGCCAGCAGTCTAGTGTCCAGTCTGAACACTGAAGCTTTCTTT. Amino acid sequence: CASSLVSSLNTEAFF.

This clonotype appeared a single time. The chain has TRBV20-1 and TRBJ2-1; tentative D call: TRBD2 (7 bases). The CDR3 has 14 amino acids. Between the trimmed V and J ends, which lost 1 base and 6 bases, there was a span of 13 bases. The germline V gene has CDR1 DFQATT and CDR2 SNEGSKA (reference sequence). CDR3: CSARGVGGRNEQFF. The CDR3 DNA follows: TGCAGTGCTAGAGGCGTGGGGGGGCGCAATGAGCAGTTCTTC.

This clonotype came up once. The chain joins TRBV27 to TRBJ2-3, with D unresolved. Trimming shortened V by 5 bases and J by 2 bases, and 14 bases separated the two germline ends. The length of the CDR3 is 15 residues. CDR1 MNHEY and CDR2 SMNVEV come from the germline V gene (reference sequence). The CDR3 region is CASSGMRMSTDTQYF. The CDR3 coding sequence is TGTGCCAGCAGTGGAATGCGAATGTCCACAGATACGCAGTATTTT.

The rearrangement uses TRBV20-1 and TRBJ2-3; D is uncertain. V lost 0 bases and J 4 bases, leaving 5 bases between the germline ends. This CDR3 is 12 amino acids long. Per germline, CDR1 DFQATT and CDR2 SNEGSKA (reference sequence). The CDR3 protein is CSARDLADTQYF. In DNA form, the CDR3 reads TGCAGTGCTAGAGATTTGGCAGATACGCAGTATTTT.

This chain joins TRBV5-6 and TRBJ2-3; 7 bases line up with TRBD1. The length of the CDR3 is 16 residues. Trimming took 3 bases from V and 2 from J; bases not matched to a gene: 9. The germline CDR1 and CDR2 sequences are SGHDT and YYEEEE. The CDR3 protein is CASSSNRGQYTDTQYF. The CDR3 nucleotides read TGTGCCAGCAGCTCAAACCGGGGACAGTACACAGATACGCAGTATTTT.

The chain has TRBV18 and TRBJ2-3; D call uncertain. V lost 2 bases and J lost 2, with 8 bases in between. Germline assignment: CDR1 KGHSH and CDR2 LQKENI. The CDR3 length is 14 residues. The CDR3 here is CASSPSPTTDTQYF. Here the CDR3 DNA reads TGTGCCAGCTCACCAAGCCCAACCACAGATACGCAGTATTTT.

This clonotype was recorded only once. The V call is TRBV12-3 or TRBV12-4, the J call TRBJ1-5; perhaps TRBD1 as D (6 bases). V lost 2 bases to trimming and J lost 4 bases, with 12 bases between them. This CDR3 region has 15 residues. The CDR3 loop reads CASSLNGQINQPQHF. The CDR3 nucleotides are TGTGCCAGCAGTTTAAACGGACAGATAAATCAGCCCCAGCATTTT.